This passage covers 31 T cell receptor beta chains from one sample sequenced in a study of blood T cell repertoires in COVID-19. Sequenced by immunoSEQ multiplex PCR; TCRdb stores in-frame clones only, minus some. The sample lists 300,000 to 400,000 clones; 65% to 85% were seen once. What was sequenced was peripheral blood. The receptors were gathered from a man aged 25 to 40 with active or convalescent COVID-19.

V and J are TRBV20-1 and TRBJ2-7, with D maybe TRBD2 (5 bases). V lost 6 bases and J 4 bases, leaving 10 bases between the germline ends. The CDR3 sequence is 11 residues long. CDR1 is DFQATT and CDR2 is SNEGSKA in the germline V gene (reference sequence). The CDR3 sequence is CSAVRGYEQYF. DNA of the CDR3: TGCAGTGCGGTCCGGGGTTACGAGCAGTACTTC.

The chain has TRBV9 and TRBJ2-6, with 7 bases identical to TRBD1. After removal of 4 bases from V and 4 bases from J, the junction contained 8 bases not matched to a gene. Germline CDR1 and CDR2: SGDLS and YYNGEE. CDR3 length equals 16 residues. CDR3 bases: TGTGCCAGCAGCACGAAGACAGGGACCGGGGCCAACGTCCTGACTTTC. It yields the protein CASSTKTGTGANVLTF. The full variable domain, in which reference TRBV9 and TRBJ2-6 provide the parts outside the CDR3, is DSGVTQTPKHLITATGQRVTLRCSPRSGDLSVYWYQQSLDQGLQFLIQYYNGEERAKGNILERFSAQQFPDLHSELNLSSLELGDSALYFCASSTKTGTGANVLTFGAGSRLTVL.

The chain couples TRBV6-5 to TRBJ2-7; 7 nucleotides line up with TRBD2. V lost 5 bases and J lost 4; bases outside the gene matches: 5. The CDR3 loop spans 13 amino acids. CDR1 and CDR2 from the germline V gene are MNHEY and SVGAGI. In DNA, the CDR3 is TGTGCCAGCAGTCAGCGGGAAGGTTACGAGCAGTACTTC. Protein product: CASSQREGYEQYF.

This chain joins TRBV19 and TRBJ2-3, with 12 nucleotides matching TRBD2. Germline assignment: CDR1 LNHDA and CDR2 SQIVND (reference sequence). This CDR3 region has 15 residues. V gave up 5 bases and J gave up 4 bases; unmatched junction bases: 4. Written as DNA, the CDR3 is TGTGCCAGTAGTCAGCTAGCGGGAGGGTCAGATACGCAGTATTTT. This gives the protein CASSQLAGGSDTQYF. Based on the CDR3 plus reference TRBV19 and TRBJ2-3, the full variable domain is DGGITQSPKYLFRKEGQNVTLSCEQNLNHDAMYWYRQDPGQGLRLIYYSQIVNDFQKGDIAEGYSVSREKKESFPLTVTSAQKNPTAFYLCASSQLAGGSDTQYFGPGTRLTVL.

CDR3 sequence reads: CASSPQDPGEKLFF. CDR3 sequence (DNA): TGTGCCAGCTCACCACAGGACCCGGGGGAAAAACTGTTTTTT. The chain has TRBV18 and TRBJ1-4; D not resolved. Germline-derived CDR1 and CDR2 are KGHSH and LQKENI. V was cut by 1 base and J by 8 bases, with 11 bases left in between. The CDR3 is made up of 14 amino acids. The variable domain in full, completed from reference TRBV18 and TRBJ1-4, reads NAGVMQNPRHLVRRRGQEARLRCSPMKGHSHVYWYRQLPEEGLKFMVYLQKENIIDESGMPKERFSAEFPKEGPSILRIQQVVRGDSAAYFCASSPQDPGEKLFFGSGTQLSVL.

The chain is built from TRBV7-3 and TRBJ1-2, with 7 bases fitting TRBD1. Looked up from germline, CDR1 is SGHTA and CDR2 is FQGTGA. The CDR3 totals 14 residues. V was clipped by 4 bases and J by 5 bases; unmatched bases: 7. This chain's CDR3 is CASSSSTGKYGYTF. The CDR3 DNA follows: TGTGCCAGCAGCTCTTCGACAGGGAAGTATGGCTACACCTTC.

V usage is TRBV7-3 and J usage is TRBJ1-1; D is unclear. In germline, CDR1 is SGHTA, CDR2 FQGTGA. This CDR3 has 13 amino acids. V was clipped by 1 base and J by 1 base, with 4 bases between them. CDR3 protein: CASSLRQNTEAFF. In nucleotides, the CDR3 is TGTGCCAGCAGCTTAAGACAGAACACTGAAGCTTTCTTT.

V and J are TRBV24-1 and TRBJ1-5, with 8 nucleotides matching TRBD1. CDR1 KGHDR and CDR2 SFDVKD come from the germline V gene. CDR3 length: 14 amino acids. Germline trimming cut 5 bases from V and 5 bases from J; bases unmatched to any gene: 4. The CDR3 here is CATSGLTGDQPQHF. The DNA for the CDR3 is TGTGCCACCAGTGGTCTGACAGGGGATCAGCCCCAGCATTTT.

The chain uses TRBV30 and TRBJ2-1; maybe TRBD2 (5 bases). The CDR3 is made up of 11 amino acids. V lost 5 bases and J lost 10, with 12 bases in between. CDR1 and CDR2 (germline): GTSNPN, SVGIG (reference sequence). The CDR3 loop reads CAWGSASEQFF. As DNA, the CDR3 is TGTGCCTGGGGATCTGCTAGCGAGCAGTTCTTC.

The chain carries TRBV27 and TRBJ2-7, with a tentative D call TRBD2 (6 bases). Germline V CDR1 and CDR2: MNHEY, SMNVEV (reference sequence). This CDR3 region has 14 residues. V lost 7 bases and J 3 bases, leaving 16 bases between the germline ends. In DNA form, the CDR3 reads TGTGCCAGCACCCTCCGGGGAGGAAACTACGAGCAGTACTTC. Translation gives CASTLRGGNYEQYF.

This clone was counted a few times. The chain employs TRBV10-3 and TRBJ2-3; TRBD2 matches 8 bases. Germline CDR1 and CDR2: ENHRY and SYGVKD. The CDR3 is made up of 14 amino acids. V dropped 6 bases and J dropped 2; count of bases not matched to a gene: 4. CDR3 region: CAIRTSEDTDTQYF. CDR3 sequence (DNA): TGTGCCATCAGGACTAGCGAGGACACAGATACGCAGTATTTT.

This chain uses TRBV4-2 with TRBJ2-1; possible D gene TRBD1, 5 bases. Looked up from germline, CDR1 is LGHNA and CDR2 is YNFKEQ. This CDR3 is 14 amino acids long. Trimming pared 2 bases from V and 6 bases from J, leaving 11 bases between. The CDR3 region is CASSQRIRGNEQFF. In DNA, the CDR3 is TGTGCCAGCAGCCAACGAATAAGGGGCAATGAGCAGTTCTTC.

The genes are TRBV6-5 and TRBJ1-2; D is uncertain. Trimming cost V 0 bases and J 2 bases, with 4 bases left between them. The CDR3 extends over 13 amino acids. Germline V gene sequence: CDR1 MNHEY, CDR2 SVGAGI. In nucleotides, the CDR3 is TGTGCCAGCAGTTACTCGGGCAACTATGGCTACACCTTC. Residues: CASSYSGNYGYTF.

The V call is TRBV18, the J call TRBJ2-5, with 9 bases fitting TRBD2. The V gene end was trimmed by 2 bases and the J gene end by 4 bases; junction bases not matched to a gene: 8. In germline, CDR1 is KGHSH, CDR2 LQKENI. The CDR3 runs to 16 residues. This CDR3 reads CASSPSAGGLRETQYF. As DNA, the CDR3 is TGTGCCAGCTCACCATCAGCGGGGGGATTGAGAGAGACCCAGTACTTC.

About this clone: The sample contains more than one DNA sequence encoding this CDR3. The V call is TRBV19, the J call TRBJ1-5; tentative D call: TRBD1 (5 bases). Germline V lookup: CDR1 LNHDA, CDR2 SQIVND (reference sequence). Between the trimmed V and J ends, which lost 4 bases and 4 bases, there was a span of 8 bases. The CDR3 has 13 residues. CDR3 DNA: TGTGCCAGTAGTACCGGGGGTAATCAGCCCCAGCATTTT. Amino acid sequence: CASSTGGNQPQHF.

J is TRBJ2-3 and V is TRBV29-1, with TRBD2 identical over 12 bases. After removal of 4 bases from V and 6 bases from J, the junction contained 5 bases not matched to a gene. Per germline, CDR1 SQVTM and CDR2 ANQGSEA. CDR3 length: 14 residues. This chain's CDR3 is CSVVTSGGTDTQYF. CDR3 bases: TGCAGCGTTGTAACTAGCGGGGGGACCGATACGCAGTATTTT.

The gene calls are TRBV7-9 and TRBJ2-3; weak D call: TRBD1 (6 bases). Trimming left V 3 bases short and J 4 bases short, with 11 bases between. Germline loops: CDR1 SEHNR, CDR2 FQNEAQ (reference sequence). This CDR3 is 14 amino acids long. CDR3 sequence reads: CASSFGTRPDTQYF. The CDR3 DNA sequence: TGTGCCAGCAGCTTTGGGACAAGGCCAGATACGCAGTATTTT.

This clone occurred a few times. The chain carries TRBV7-2 and TRBJ1-6; 9 bases are shared with TRBD1. V gave up 1 base and J gave up 9 bases; unmatched junction bases: 1. The CDR3 extends over 14 amino acids. In germline, CDR1 is SGHTA, CDR2 FQGNSA. The CDR3 DNA sequence: TGTGCCAGCAGCTTAGAACAGGGGGCTTCACCCCTCCACTTT. Translated: CASSLEQGASPLHF.

Turning to this clone: The sample contains more than one DNA sequence encoding this CDR3. The gene calls are TRBV19 and TRBJ2-2; maybe TRBD1 (6 bases). CDR1 is LNHDA, CDR2 SQIVND, per germline (reference sequence). V was clipped by 6 bases and J by 1 base, with 9 bases between them. CDR3 length: 14 amino acids. The CDR3 loop is CASRQGLNTGELFF. In nucleotides, the CDR3 is TGTGCCAGTAGGCAGGGGCTGAACACCGGGGAGCTGTTTTTT.

The chain couples TRBV5-5 to TRBJ2-1; D remains ambiguous. V lost 2 bases and J lost 9, with 12 bases in between. Germline CDR1 reads SGHKS; CDR2 reads YYEKEE (reference sequence). This CDR3 has 13 amino acids. The DNA of the CDR3 is TGTGCCAGCAGCTTCGCGACTCTGACTGAGCAGTTCTTC. As protein: CASSFATLTEQFF.

The chain links TRBV7-3 to TRBJ1-1, with D hard to call. Trimming pared 0 bases from V and 5 bases from J, leaving 10 bases between. Germline CDR1 SGHTA, CDR2 FQGTGA. This CDR3 comprises 14 residues. The CDR3 reads CASSLTVGGTEAFF. DNA for the CDR3: TGTGCCAGCAGCTTAACCGTGGGAGGGACTGAAGCTTTCTTT.

This chain uses TRBV6-1 with TRBJ1-5, with D possibly being TRBD1 (6 bases). CDR3 length: 15 amino acids. Germline loops: CDR1 MNHNS, CDR2 SASEGT. The V end was cut by 2 bases, the J end by 9 bases, with 17 bases between. This CDR3 is CASSESGAASRPQHF. The CDR3 coding sequence is TGTGCCAGCAGTGAATCAGGGGCAGCCTCGCGGCCCCAGCATTTT.

Points on this clone: In the same sample, other DNA sequences code for this CDR3. The V and J genes are TRBV19 and TRBJ2-1, with D hard to call. Germline assignment: CDR1 LNHDA and CDR2 SQIVND (reference sequence). The CDR3 length is 11 residues. V was clipped by 4 bases and J by 4 bases, with 2 bases between them. In DNA form, the CDR3 reads TGTGCCAGTAGTACTTACAATGAGCAGTTCTTC. This codes for CASSTYNEQFF.

J is TRBJ2-7 and V is TRBV5-8, with D possibly matching TRBD1 (6 bases). Trimming stripped 2 bases from V and 2 bases from J, with 14 bases between. The CDR3 has 15 amino acids. Germline values: CDR1 SGHTS, CDR2 YDEGEE. This CDR3 is CASSFYLQGTYEQYF. In DNA, the CDR3 is TGTGCCAGCAGCTTTTACCTCCAGGGGACCTACGAGCAGTACTTC.

The chain uses TRBV6-5 and TRBJ1-3; unclear D gene. Germline CDR1 is MNHEY and CDR2 is SVGAGI. V was cut by 7 bases and J by 3 bases, with 13 bases left in between. The CDR3 length is 14 residues. As DNA, the CDR3 is TGTGCCAGCACCACCACAGATAATGGAAACACCATATATTTT. This gives the protein CASTTTDNGNTIYF.

The chain uses TRBV2 and TRBJ2-7; D possibly corresponds to TRBD2 (5 bases). V was shortened by 8 bases and J by 1 base, with 15 bases between the two germline ends. Germline CDR1 SNHLY, CDR2 FYNNEI. The CDR3 has 14 amino acids. Here the CDR3 DNA reads TGTGCCAGCCAAGTAGTTGCGGGTTCCTACGAGCAGTACTTC. As protein: CASQVVAGSYEQYF. Variable domain in full (rest from reference TRBV2 and TRBJ2-7): EPEVTQTPSHQVTQMGQEVILRCVPISNHLYFYWYRQILGQKVEFLVSFYNNEISEKSEIFDDQFSVERPDGSNFTLKIRSTKLEDSAMYFCASQVVAGSYEQYFGPGTRLTVT.

This clone was picked up a small number of times. The rearrangement links TRBV30 to TRBJ2-2; perhaps TRBD1 as D (6 bases). Germline V gene sequence: CDR1 GTSNPN, CDR2 SVGIG (reference sequence). V lost 4 bases and J lost 6, with 15 bases in between. The CDR3 is 14 amino acids. The CDR3 DNA reads as TGTGCCTGGAAAGTCGGCAGGGGCGCCGGGGAGCTGTTTTTT. Its protein product is CAWKVGRGAGELFF.

This clone was observed a few times. This chain connects TRBV29-1 to TRBJ1-1; 8 bases align to TRBD1. Germline V gene data show CDR1 as SQVTM and CDR2 as ANQGSEA. CDR3 length: 14 residues. Trimming cost V 4 bases and J 4 bases; bases outside gene matches: 8. The CDR3 here is CSVVLTGGSTEAFF. The CDR3 coding sequence is TGCAGCGTTGTCCTCACAGGGGGTAGCACTGAAGCTTTCTTT.

With respect to this clone: Within the sample, other DNA sequences also encode this same CDR3. The chain recombines TRBV5-1 with TRBJ2-7; D remains unclear. The CDR3 covers 12 residues. The germline gives CDR1 SGHRS, CDR2 YFSETQ. Trimming pared 0 bases from V and 6 bases from J, leaving 7 bases between. CDR3 in DNA: TGCGCCAGCAGCTTGGCCGGTGGCGAGCAGTACTTC. Translation gives CASSLAGGEQYF.

The chain carries TRBV6-6 and TRBJ2-5; D unresolved. V lost 5 bases to trimming and J lost 5 bases, with 9 bases between them. Germline V lookup: CDR1 MNHNY, CDR2 SVGAGI (reference sequence). The CDR3 is made up of 12 amino acids. The CDR3 is CASSPRPETQYF. In nucleotides, the CDR3 is TGTGCCAGCAGTCCCAGGCCGGAGACCCAGTACTTC.

The gene calls are TRBV3-1 (or the pseudogene TRBV3-2) and TRBJ1-2, with D possibly matching TRBD1 (6 bases). Germline-derived CDR1 and CDR2 are LGHDT and YNNKEL (reference sequence). Trimming removed 4 bases from V and 2 bases from J, with 11 bases in between. The CDR3 spans 14 residues. The CDR3 sequence is CASSPLQGNYGYTF. In nucleotides, the CDR3 is TGTGCCAGCAGCCCCCTCCAGGGGAACTATGGCTACACCTTC.